This is a list of T cell receptor beta chains from one sample in a study of siplizumab effects on memory and regulatory T cells. Sequencing used immunoSEQ multiplex PCR; TCRdb keeps in-frame clones, though not all of them. Seen here are 100,000 or so clones, about 91% observed once, and the top ten hold 0.55% to 0.95%. Material: Tregs sorted from blood. The receptors originated from a human donor in good health. The CDR3 runs from the conserved cysteine through the conserved F or W. The D gene is left open where the match is weak. A clone size is listed for some rows: how often the clone was seen (once, few, many), or a class if it is expanded.

TRBJ1-3 | TRBV29-1 | - | - | TGCAGCGTTGCTAAGGGCTCCTCTGGAAACACCATATATTTT | CSVAKGSSGNTIYF
TRBJ2-1 | TRBV2 | - | TRBD2 | TGTGCCAGCAGTGTTAGCGGGAGGACCGGCTCCTACAATGAGCAGTTCTTC | CASSVSGRTGSYNEQFF
TRBJ2-5 | TRBV9 | - | - | TGTGCCAGCAGCCATGGACGGGGAGGTAGCGGCAACCAACACTTC | CASSHGRGGSGNQHF
TRBJ2-2 | TRBV7-2 | - | TRBD2 | TGTGCCAGCAGAAGGACTAGCGGGACGGGTACCGGGGAGCTGTTTTTT | CASRRTSGTGTGELFF
TRBJ1-5 | TRBV6-6 | - | - | TGTGCCAGCAGAGAGACAGGTATTCAGCCCCAGCATTTT | CASRETGIQPQHF
TRBJ1-2 | TRBV19 | - | TRBD1 | TGTGCCAGCGGGACAGCCCCCGCCGTCTATGGCTACACCTTC | CASGTAPAVYGYTF
TRBJ2-1 | TRBV19 | - | - | TGTGCCAGTAGTATAGGACAGCTCAATGAGCAGTTCTTC | CASSIGQLNEQFF
TRBJ1-2 | TRBV18 | - | - | TGTGCCAGCTCACCCCGGAGTTTCGATGGCTACACCTTC | CASSPRSFDGYTF
TRBJ2-2 | TRBV5-1 | few | - | TGCGCCAGCAGCTTTGGGGGGTCTTCGGGGGAGCTGTTTTTT | CASSFGGSSGELFF
TRBJ1-2 | TRBV19 | - | - | TGTGCCAGTAGTATCGGAAGTACCTATGGCTACACCTTC | CASSIGSTYGYTF
TRBJ2-7 | TRBV5-6 | - | - | TGTGCCAGCAGCGCGTGGTCTGCGGGGTACTACGAGCAGTACTTC | CASSAWSAGYYEQYF
TRBJ2-7 | TRBV19 | - | - | TGTGCCAGTAGTATTGGAGGGGCCCCCTACGAGCAGTACTTC | CASSIGGAPYEQYF
TRBJ2-1 | TRBV7-3 | - | - | TGTGCCAGCAGCCCCACCCCCGGGTACAATGAGCAGTTCTTC | CASSPTPGYNEQFF
TRBJ2-1 | TRBV21-1 | - | - | TGTGCCAGCAGCAAAGAGACTGGGGCCTTTGTAGGTGAGCAGTTCTTC | CASSKETGAFVGEQFF
TRBJ1-4 | TRBV4-2 | - | - | TGTGCCAGCAGCGGAAGGTCGGGGAGGGTGGAAAAACTGTTTTTT | CASSGRSGRVEKLFF
TRBJ2-3 | TRBV12-5 | - | - | TGTGCTAGTGGTTTGATCGTCGGGACCGTCACAGATACGCAGTATTTT | CASGLIVGTVTDTQYF
TRBJ1-3 | TRBV11-2 | - | - | TGTGCCAGCAGCTTTTTACTGGCAGGGAATACTGGAAACACCATATATTTT | CASSFLLAGNTGNTIYF
TRBJ1-4 | TRBV27 | - | - | TGTGCCAGCAGCTTCTCAGAGCAGCCTTGGGAAAAACTGTTTTTT | CASSFSEQPWEKLFF
TRBJ2-1 | TRBV16 | - | TRBD1 | TGTGCCAGCAGCCCGCCCCCGGGACAGGGTCGCGATGAGCAGTTCTTC | CASSPPPGQGRDEQFF
TRBJ2-3 | TRBV5-1 | - | - | TGCGCCAGCAGCATATACCCTCAGAGTGCAGATACGCAGTATTTT | CASSIYPQSADTQYF
TRBJ2-5 | TRBV19 | - | TRBD2 | TGTGCCAGTAGTATCGGGAGGAGCGTAGCGGAGACCCAGTACTTC | CASSIGRSVAETQYF
TRBJ2-2 | TRBV4-2 | - | - | TGTGCCAGCAGCCAGGCCCAGGGCGGCCACCGGGAGCTGTTTTTT | CASSQAQGGHRELFF
TRBJ1-5 | TRBV15 | - | TRBD1 | TGTGCCACCAGCCCAAATTTTCCGGGACAGGGAAATCAGCCCCAGCATTTT | CATSPNFPGQGNQPQHF
TRBJ2-2 | TRBV6-5 | once | - | TGTGCCAGCAGTTACCAAACAGGGACTCCCACCGGGGAGCTGTTTTTT | CASSYQTGTPTGELFF